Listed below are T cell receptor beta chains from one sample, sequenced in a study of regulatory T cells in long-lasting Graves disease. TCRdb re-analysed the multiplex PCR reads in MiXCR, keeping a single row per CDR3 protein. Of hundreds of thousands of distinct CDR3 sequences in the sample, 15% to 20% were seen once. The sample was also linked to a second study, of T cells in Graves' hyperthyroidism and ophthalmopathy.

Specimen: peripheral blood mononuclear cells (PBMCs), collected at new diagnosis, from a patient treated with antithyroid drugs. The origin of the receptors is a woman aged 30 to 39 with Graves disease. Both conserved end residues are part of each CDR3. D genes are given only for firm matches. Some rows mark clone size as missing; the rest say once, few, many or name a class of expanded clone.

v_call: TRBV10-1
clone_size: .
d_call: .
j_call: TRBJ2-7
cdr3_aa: CASSLDYHEQYF
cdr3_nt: TGCGCCAGCAGTTTGGACTACCACGAGCAGTACTTC

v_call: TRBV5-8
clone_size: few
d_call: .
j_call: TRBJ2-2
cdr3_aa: CASSFLGTGTAGELFF
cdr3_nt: TGTGCCAGCAGCTTCCTAGGAACAGGGACGGCCGGGGAGCTGTTTTTT

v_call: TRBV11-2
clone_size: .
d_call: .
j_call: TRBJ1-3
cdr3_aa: CASSSSTGPGNTIYF
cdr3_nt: TGTGCCAGCAGCTCGTCGACGGGGCCTGGAAACACCATATATTTT

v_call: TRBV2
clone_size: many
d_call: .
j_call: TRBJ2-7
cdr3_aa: CASRFSGQGFSYEQYF
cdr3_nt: TGTGCCAGCAGATTCTCGGGGCAGGGATTTTCCTACGAGCAGTACTTC

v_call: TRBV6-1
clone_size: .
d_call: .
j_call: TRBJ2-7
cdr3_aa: CASAQGTYEQYF
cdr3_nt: TGTGCCAGCGCCCAGGGCACCTACGAGCAGTACTTC

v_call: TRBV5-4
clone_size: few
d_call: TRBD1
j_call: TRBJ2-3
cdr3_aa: CASSPGTGDTQYF
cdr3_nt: TGTGCCAGCAGTCCCGGGACAGGAGATACGCAGTATTTT

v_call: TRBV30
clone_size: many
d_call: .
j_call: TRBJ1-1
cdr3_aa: CAWRLQANTEAFF
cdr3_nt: TGTGCCTGGAGATTGCAGGCGAACACTGAAGCTTTCTTT

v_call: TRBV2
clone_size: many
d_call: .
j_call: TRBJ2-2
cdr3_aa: CASSPRPSNTGELFF
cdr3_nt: TGTGCCAGCAGCCCTAGGCCGTCGAACACCGGGGAGCTGTTTTTT

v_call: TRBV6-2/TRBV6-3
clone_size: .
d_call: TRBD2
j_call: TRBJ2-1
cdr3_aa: CATRALAGDEQFF
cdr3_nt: TGTGCCACCCGAGCCCTAGCGGGAGATGAGCAGTTCTTC

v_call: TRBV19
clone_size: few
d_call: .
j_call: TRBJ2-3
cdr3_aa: CASSKLASADTQYF
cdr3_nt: TGTGCCAGTAGTAAGCTAGCCTCGGCAGATACGCAGTATTTT

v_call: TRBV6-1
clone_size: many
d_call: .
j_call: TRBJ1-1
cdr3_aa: CASSLSGATEAFF
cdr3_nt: TGTGCCAGCAGCCTATCAGGGGCCACTGAAGCTTTCTTT

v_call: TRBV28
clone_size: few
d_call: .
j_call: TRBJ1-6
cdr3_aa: CASSRTASSYNSPLHF
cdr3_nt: TGTGCCAGCAGTAGGACAGCCAGTAGCTATAATTCACCCCTCCACTTT

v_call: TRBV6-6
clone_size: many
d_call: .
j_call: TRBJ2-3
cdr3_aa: CASSYSSIGGSTDTQYF
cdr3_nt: TGTGCCAGCAGTTACTCGAGTATTGGAGGTAGCACAGATACGCAGTATTTT

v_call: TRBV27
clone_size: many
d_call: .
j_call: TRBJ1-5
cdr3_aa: CASSLRPQHF
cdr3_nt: TGTGCCAGCAGCTTGAGGCCCCAGCATTTT